Listed here are 8 T cell receptor beta chains from one sample, sequenced in a study of T cell responses to AZD1222 COVID-19 vaccine. Data came from immunoSEQ multiplex PCR; TCRdb stores just in-frame clones and leaves some out. The sample includes under 130,000 clones, roughly 90% of them seen just once. The sequences come from peripheral blood, collected on day 0 of AZD1222 vaccination. The origin of the receptors is an adult in good health.

This chain uses TRBV5-6 with TRBJ1-6; 7 bases agree with TRBD1. Germline loops: CDR1 SGHDT, CDR2 YYEEEE. V trimming: 3 bases; J trimming: 8 bases; junction bases outside the gene matches: 5. The CDR3 has 14 amino acids. CDR3 nucleotide sequence: TGTGCCAGCAGCTCAGGGGGGAATTATTCACCCCTCCACTTT. Protein: CASSSGGNYSPLHF.

The genes are TRBV27 and TRBJ2-5, with D perhaps TRBD1 (6 bases). This CDR3 region has 15 residues. Per germline, CDR1 MNHEY and CDR2 SMNVEV (reference sequence). The V and J ends lost 0 bases and 2 bases respectively, with 10 bases between them. As DNA, the CDR3 is TGTGCCAGCAGTTTATCAGGACAGCAACAAGAGACCCAGTACTTC. Amino acid sequence: CASSLSGQQQETQYF.

Worth noting for this clone: This likely comes from a read error, as the CDR3 has no conserved phenylalanine or tryptophan at its end. It is unclear where the CDR3 begins or ends on the DNA, so no DNA is shown, and the CDR3 is as TCRdb lists it. The rearrangement uses TRBV12-3 or TRBV12-4 and TRBJ1-2; TRBD1 is the table's D call and was not checked against the DNA. The CDR3 totals 13 residues, both ends included. This CDR3 is CASSVQRTAGKTY.

The V and J genes are TRBV2 and TRBJ1-2; maybe TRBD1 (5 bases). This CDR3 comprises 15 residues. Trimming cost V 0 bases and J 7 bases, with 15 bases left between them. Germline V gene lookup returns CDR1 SNHLY and CDR2 FYNNEI. The CDR3 DNA follows: TGTGCCAGCAGTGAAGCGCTTAGGGGCATCACTGGCTACACCTTC. It translates to CASSEALRGITGYTF.

This clone has just a few counts. The V and J genes are TRBV11-2 and TRBJ1-4; no reliable D call. CDR1 SGHAT and CDR2 FQNNGV come from the germline V gene. The CDR3 has 13 residues. The V and J ends lost 4 bases and 7 bases respectively, with 10 bases between them. CDR3 DNA sequence: TGTGCCAGCAGCTCCGAGTGGGGTGAAAAACTGTTTTTT. Translated, it gives CASSSEWGEKLFF.

The J gene is TRBJ2-3, the V gene TRBV9, with 11 bases fitting TRBD2. In germline, CDR1 is SGDLS, CDR2 YYNGEE. The V and J ends lost 2 bases and 5 bases, in that order; junction bases with no gene match: 4. The CDR3 runs 15 residues. CDR3 DNA sequence: TGTGCCAGCAGCGTTAGCGGGGGGGTCGGAGATACGCAGTATTTT. Residues: CASSVSGGVGDTQYF.

The CDR3 is CASSYSGGAGNQPQHF. In DNA, the CDR3 is TGTGCCAGCAGTTACAGTGGGGGGGCAGGCAATCAGCCCCAGCATTTT. The rearrangement uses TRBV6-6 and TRBJ1-5; a possible D gene is TRBD1 (6 bases). Trimming cost V 2 bases and J 2 bases, with 13 bases left between them. Germline CDR1 and CDR2: MNHNY and SVGAGI (reference sequence). The CDR3 covers 16 residues.

CDR3 nucleotides: TGTGCCAGCAGCTTCCTCGGGGCCCCCACAGATACGCAGTATTTT. Translated, it gives CASSFLGAPTDTQYF. This chain uses TRBV7-3 with TRBJ2-3; D might be TRBD1 or TRBD2, each matching 5 bases. The CDR3 spans 15 residues. With 3 bases removed from V and 2 bases from J, the gap between germline ends came to 12 bases. Germline V CDR1 and CDR2: SGHTA, FQGTGA.